This T cell receptor (beta chain) was sequenced in a study of patients and donors after allogeneic stem cell transplantation. TCRdb re-called the RT-PCR reads with MiXCR, one entry per CDR3 protein. The sample lists fewer than 500,000 distinct CDR3 sequences, roughly 16% occurring once. CDR1 and CDR2 (germline): MDHEN, SYDVKM. The J segment lost 0 bases and the V segment lost 3 bases, leaving 8 bases of the junction unmatched. The CDR3 covers 17 residues. This clonotype appeared many times. The rearrangement links TRBV28 to TRBJ2-1, with 7 bases fitting TRBD1. The sequence derives from a human donor who was either an allogeneic HSCT recipient or a stem cell or donor lymphocyte infusion donor (not recorded which). It is not recorded whose cells these are; they may come from a transplant donor. Sequenced material: blood, either unsorted or a sorted T cell fraction (not recorded which). The CDR3 nucleotides are TGTGCCAGCAGTTTTCGACAGGGCTATAGCTCCTACAATGAGCAGTTCTTC. This sequence encodes CASSFRQGYSSYNEQFF.